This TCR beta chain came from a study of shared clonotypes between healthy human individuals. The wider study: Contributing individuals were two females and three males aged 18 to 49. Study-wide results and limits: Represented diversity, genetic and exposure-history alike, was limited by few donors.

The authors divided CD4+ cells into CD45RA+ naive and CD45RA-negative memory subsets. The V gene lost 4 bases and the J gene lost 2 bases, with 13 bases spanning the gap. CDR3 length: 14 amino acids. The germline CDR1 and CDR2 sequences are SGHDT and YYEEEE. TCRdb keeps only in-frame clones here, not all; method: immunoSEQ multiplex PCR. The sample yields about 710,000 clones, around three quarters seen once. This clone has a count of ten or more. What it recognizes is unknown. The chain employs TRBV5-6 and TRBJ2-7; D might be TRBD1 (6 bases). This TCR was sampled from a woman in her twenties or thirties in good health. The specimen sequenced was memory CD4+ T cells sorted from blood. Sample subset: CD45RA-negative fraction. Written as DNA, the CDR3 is TGTGCCAGCAGCCCTCGGGACACTCCCTACGAGCAGTACTTC. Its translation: CASSPRDTPYEQYF.